What follows are 3 T cell receptor beta chains derived from one specimen sequenced in a study of long-term antiretroviral therapy in people with HIV (dated by TCRdb to between 2021 and 2024). The immunoSEQ hsTCRB v3.0 assay was used at survey level resolution to sequence the TRB variable region. TCRdb's version of the immuneACCESS table is confined to in-frame rearrangements and falls short of the full clone set. An unresolved V gene accounts for under half of the shortfall where checked; the remainder is of unknown origin. Here the sample has more than 20,000 clones; approximately 90% occur a single time. The ten largest account for roughly 3.5% of the sample. The sample in question was unsorted PBMCs, obtained 1.9 years after starting antiretroviral therapy. These receptors were obtained from a woman in her twenties or thirties with HIV.

The chain couples TRBV7-9 to TRBJ2-1, with 12 bases that match TRBD1. From germline, CDR1 is SEHNR and CDR2 FQNEAQ (reference sequence). The CDR3 is made up of 15 amino acids. The junction had 6 bases not matched to a gene; V was cut back by 3 bases and J by 9 bases. The CDR3 here is CASSLTGTGGLEQFF. DNA for the CDR3: TGTGCCAGCAGCTTGACCGGGACAGGGGGCCTTGAGCAGTTCTTC.

In this sample, this clone turned up a few times. V usage is TRBV2 and J usage is TRBJ1-1; 8 bases are a match to TRBD1. CDR1 and CDR2 (germline): SNHLY, FYNNEI. Trimming took 9 bases from V and 4 from J; bases not matched to a gene: 7. The CDR3 sequence is 13 residues long. The CDR3 sequence: CASNQGASTEAFF. CDR3 DNA: TGTGCCAGTAACCAGGGGGCGAGCACTGAAGCTTTCTTT.

The chain carries TRBV11-3 and TRBJ2-2, with 9 bases that match TRBD1. There are 18 residues in the CDR3. CDR1 and CDR2 (germline): SGHNT, YENEEA. J lost 7 bases, V lost 5 bases, and 17 bases had no gene match. The CDR3 DNA sequence: TGTGCCAGCAGCGACCACTACCGGGACAGGGAAAAGGTCGGGGAGCTGTTTTTT. It encodes CASSDHYRDREKVGELFF.